The present TCR beta chain was sequenced within a study of T cells in Graves' hyperthyroidism and ophthalmopathy. TCR beta CDR3 regions were amplified from RNA. The HTBI primer set was used in a first-round RT-PCR of the TCR CDR3. MiXCR, applied by TCRdb to the multiplex PCR reads, yields one record per CDR3 protein. This sample has about 720,000 distinct CDR3 sequences, with 16% found just once. No progression to ophthalmopathy during 18 months of follow-up defined stable disease. The hyperthyroidism patients had all been newly diagnosed, and their disease duration was under 2 months. Their ages ranged from 18 to 65 years. Germline trimming cut 2 bases from V and 7 bases from J; bases unmatched to any gene: 11. The germline V gene has CDR1 MNHEY and CDR2 SVGAGI. This CDR3 region has 16 residues. This clonotype was counted at least ten times.

Material: blood. The sequence came from a man younger than 35 with Graves' hyperthyroidism. This sequence joins TRBV6-5 and TRBJ2-5; 9 positions match TRBD2. The CDR3 coding sequence is TGTGCCAGCAGTTACCCAGCTAGCGGGACGGGGGGGACCCAGTACTTC. Protein: CASSYPASGTGGTQYF.